The clone carrying this T cell receptor (beta chain) has at least ten counts. The antigen is not known. The authors amplified TCR beta CDR3 regions from RNA transcripts. HTBI primers primed a first-round RT-PCR, and a second-round multiplex PCR followed. MiXCR, applied by TCRdb to the multiplex PCR reads, yields one record per CDR3 protein. The table shows about 740,000 distinct CDR3 sequences, with around 40% occurring only once. These data come from a study of Graves' ophthalmopathy and Graves' hyperthyroidism. Turning to the study itself: Pretreatment peripheral blood was obtained at initial diagnosis. Study conclusions and caveats: Predictions made by the model for ophthalmopathy progression reached 70.59% sensitivity and around 72% specificity. A roughly 81% specificity and 87.88% sensitivity were achieved by a 13-signature model that separated ophthalmopathy from stable hyperthyroidism.

Per germline, CDR1 ENHRY and CDR2 SYGVKD. The CDR3 consists of 13 residues. Unmatched junction bases numbered 1, after V lost 3 bases and J lost 4 bases. What was sequenced was peripheral blood. This TCR was sampled from an adult man with Graves' ophthalmopathy. The J gene is TRBJ2-5, the V gene TRBV10-3, with 8 positions matching TRBD1. The CDR3 is CAISEDRGETQYF. The DNA for the CDR3 is TGTGCCATCAGTGAAGACAGGGGAGAGACCCAGTACTTC.